Listed below are T cell receptor beta chains from one sample, sequenced in a study of early T cells in non-severe SARS-CoV-2 infection. TCRdb called the 5' RACE reads again in MiXCR, with one record for every CDR3 protein. The sample contains some 45,000 distinct CDR3 sequences, around a tenth of which appear only once. The source material was whole blood, sampled at baseline. The receptors derive from an adult who was a healthcare worker with PCR-confirmed SARS-CoV-2 infection or an uninfected control (not recorded which). Both conserved end residues are part of each CDR3. The D gene is left open where the match is weak. Some rows mark clone size as missing; the rest say once, few, many or name a class of expanded clone.

CDR3 length: 16
D gene: NA
J gene: TRBJ1-1
clone size: NA
V gene: TRBV6-5
CDR3 protein: CASRLLRRGAFTEAFF
CDR3 DNA: TGTGCCAGCAGACTTCTTCGACGGGGGGCGTTCACTGAAGCTTTCTTT

CDR3 length: 14
D gene: TRBD1
J gene: TRBJ2-5
clone size: few
V gene: TRBV27
CDR3 protein: CASAKGRQGQTQYF
CDR3 DNA: TGTGCCAGCGCAAAGGGGAGACAGGGGCAGACCCAGTACTTC

CDR3 length: 16
D gene: NA
J gene: TRBJ2-3
clone size: many
V gene: TRBV5-4
CDR3 protein: CASSFMGNRNTDTQYF
CDR3 DNA: TGTGCCAGCAGCTTCATGGGGAACAGAAACACAGATACGCAGTATTTT

CDR3 length: 15
D gene: NA
J gene: TRBJ1-4
clone size: many
V gene: TRBV21-1
CDR3 protein: CASSKDLTENEKLFF
CDR3 DNA: TGTGCCAGCAGCAAAGATCTGACAGAAAATGAAAAACTGTTTTTT

CDR3 length: 15
D gene: NA
J gene: TRBJ1-5
clone size: NA
V gene: TRBV12-3/TRBV12-4
CDR3 protein: CASSLGGYSNQPQHF
CDR3 DNA: TGTGCCAGCAGTCTGGGGGGATATAGCAATCAGCCCCAGCATTTT

CDR3 length: 16
D gene: TRBD2
J gene: TRBJ2-1
clone size: many
V gene: TRBV12-3/TRBV12-4
CDR3 protein: CASSLSGRAFNNEQFF
CDR3 DNA: TGTGCCAGCAGTTTGAGCGGGAGGGCCTTTAACAATGAGCAGTTCTTC

CDR3 length: 14
D gene: NA
J gene: TRBJ2-6
clone size: NA
V gene: TRBV12-3/TRBV12-4
CDR3 protein: CASSQGSGANVLTF
CDR3 DNA: TGTGCCAGCAGCCAGGGGTCCGGGGCCAACGTCCTGACTTTC

CDR3 length: 15
D gene: TRBD1
J gene: TRBJ2-1
clone size: few
V gene: TRBV6-2/TRBV6-3
CDR3 protein: CASSYGQGAGNEQFF
CDR3 DNA: TGTGCCAGCAGTTATGGACAGGGGGCGGGAAATGAGCAGTTCTTC

CDR3 length: 17
D gene: TRBD1
J gene: TRBJ2-2
clone size: many
V gene: TRBV6-1
CDR3 protein: CASSVPGQGFNTGELFF
CDR3 DNA: TGTGCCAGCAGTGTTCCGGGACAGGGATTTAACACCGGGGAGCTGTTTTTT

CDR3 length: 13
D gene: NA
J gene: TRBJ2-3
clone size: NA
V gene: TRBV29-1
CDR3 protein: CSVIALLTDTQYF
CDR3 DNA: TGCAGCGTTATAGCTTTGCTCACAGATACGCAGTATTTT

CDR3 length: 18
D gene: TRBD2
J gene: TRBJ2-4
clone size: many
V gene: TRBV6-5
CDR3 protein: CASSYVAGGPGSRNIQYF
CDR3 DNA: TGTGCCAGCAGTTATGTAGCGGGGGGACCCGGTAGCAGAAACATTCAGTACTTC

CDR3 length: 11
D gene: NA
J gene: TRBJ2-7
clone size: many
V gene: TRBV30
CDR3 protein: CAWKSVYEQYF
CDR3 DNA: TGTGCCTGGAAAAGTGTCTACGAGCAGTACTTC

CDR3 length: 13
D gene: NA
J gene: TRBJ2-1
clone size: few
V gene: TRBV18
CDR3 protein: CASSPGEGNEQFF
CDR3 DNA: TGTGCCAGCTCCCCAGGGGAGGGGAATGAGCAGTTCTTC

CDR3 length: 14
D gene: TRBD1
J gene: TRBJ1-6
clone size: NA
V gene: TRBV6-5
CDR3 protein: CASRSTGVYSPLHF
CDR3 DNA: TGTGCCAGCAGATCTACAGGGGTTTATTCACCCCTCCACTTT

CDR3 length: 16
D gene: TRBD2
J gene: TRBJ2-1
clone size: many
V gene: TRBV2
CDR3 protein: CASTRGVGTSGNEQFF
CDR3 DNA: TGTGCCAGCACCCGAGGGGTTGGGACTAGCGGCAATGAGCAGTTCTTC

CDR3 length: 12
D gene: NA
J gene: TRBJ1-1
clone size: few
V gene: TRBV18
CDR3 protein: CASSTTGTEAFF
CDR3 DNA: TGTGCCAGCTCAACGACAGGCACTGAAGCTTTCTTT

CDR3 length: 12
D gene: NA
J gene: TRBJ1-5
clone size: NA
V gene: TRBV6-1
CDR3 protein: CASSDRGQPQHF
CDR3 DNA: TGTGCCAGCAGTGATCGGGGTCAGCCCCAGCATTTT

CDR3 length: 14
D gene: NA
J gene: TRBJ1-1
clone size: many
V gene: TRBV3-1
CDR3 protein: CASSQLGPNTEAFF
CDR3 DNA: TGTGCCAGCAGCCAATTGGGGCCGAACACTGAAGCTTTCTTT

CDR3 length: 14
D gene: NA
J gene: TRBJ2-2
clone size: few
V gene: TRBV5-1
CDR3 protein: CASSLESNTGELFF
CDR3 DNA: TGCGCCAGCAGCTTGGAAAGCAACACCGGGGAGCTGTTTTTT

CDR3 length: 17
D gene: TRBD1
J gene: TRBJ1-1
clone size: many
V gene: TRBV9
CDR3 protein: CASSVAGTGIVNTEAFF
CDR3 DNA: TGTGCCAGCAGCGTGGCGGGGACAGGGATTGTGAACACTGAAGCTTTCTTT

CDR3 length: 16
D gene: NA
J gene: TRBJ2-7
clone size: NA
V gene: TRBV29-1
CDR3 protein: CSVEEAESGRPYEQYF
CDR3 DNA: TGCAGCGTTGAAGAGGCGGAGTCCGGTAGACCCTACGAGCAGTACTTC

CDR3 length: 12
D gene: NA
J gene: TRBJ2-1
clone size: NA
V gene: TRBV18
CDR3 protein: CASSPVDYEQFF
CDR3 DNA: TGTGCCAGCTCACCGGTTGACTATGAGCAGTTCTTC

CDR3 length: 17
D gene: NA
J gene: TRBJ2-4
clone size: NA
V gene: TRBV9
CDR3 protein: CASSVDGAPGPKNIQYF
CDR3 DNA: TGTGCCAGCAGCGTAGACGGGGCTCCGGGCCCCAAAAACATTCAGTACTTC

CDR3 length: 13
D gene: NA
J gene: TRBJ1-2
clone size: medium-sized
V gene: TRBV30
CDR3 protein: CAWSDGGVYGYTF
CDR3 DNA: TGTGCCTGGAGTGACGGGGGCGTCTATGGCTACACCTTC

CDR3 length: 16
D gene: TRBD1
J gene: TRBJ2-7
clone size: few
V gene: TRBV28
CDR3 protein: CASSPARTGGYDEQYF
CDR3 DNA: TGTGCCAGCAGCCCAGCCCGGACAGGGGGCTATGACGAGCAGTACTTC

CDR3 length: 13
D gene: NA
J gene: TRBJ1-5
clone size: many
V gene: TRBV2
CDR3 protein: CASMVGGGQPQHF
CDR3 DNA: TGTGCCAGCATGGTAGGGGGGGGTCAGCCCCAGCATTTT

CDR3 length: 15
D gene: NA
J gene: TRBJ1-1
clone size: many
V gene: TRBV7-9
CDR3 protein: CASSTQTVMNTEAFF
CDR3 DNA: TGTGCCAGCAGCACCCAGACGGTTATGAACACTGAAGCTTTCTTT

CDR3 length: 14
D gene: TRBD2
J gene: TRBJ2-1
clone size: many
V gene: TRBV11-2
CDR3 protein: CASSLDSGRNEQFF
CDR3 DNA: TGTGCCAGCAGCTTAGATAGCGGGAGAAATGAGCAGTTCTTC